Listed below are T cell receptor beta chains from one sample, sequenced in a study of T cells expressing NK-cell markers. TCRdb re-called the 5' RACE reads; one entry per CDR3 protein, DNA not given. Listed are 400,000 or so distinct CDR3 sequences; around a tenth falls within the top ten. Material for sequencing was blood T cells: a sorted CD56 or NKG2C T cell subset, CD4+ or CD8+ T cells, or bulk PBMC T cells (not recorded which). The receptors originated from a woman aged 45-65 years in good health. Both conserved end residues are part of each CDR3.

j_call	v_call	cdr3_aa
TRBJ2-3	TRBV3-1	CASSQEASRRDTQYF
TRBJ2-1	TRBV12-3/TRBV12-4	CASSFPGSTSYNEQFF
TRBJ2-1	TRBV6-5	CASSYSRASGSSYNEQFF
TRBJ2-7	TRBV5-1	CASSLRGPEQYF
TRBJ1-2	TRBV5-1	CASSFRGGNGYTF
TRBJ2-5	TRBV19	CASSIGATFKETQYF
TRBJ2-3	TRBV6-1	CASKGASGKHTDTQYF
TRBJ1-2	TRBV10-3	CAIARTAANYGYTF
TRBJ2-3	TRBV2	CASRDLGGTDTQYF
TRBJ1-2	TRBV6-1	CASSELTGPNYGYTF
TRBJ2-5	TRBV7-9	CASSFPGTSGKETQYF
TRBJ1-2	TRBV20-1	CSAREPRGEYGYTF
TRBJ2-2	TRBV27	CATYGGPTGELFF
TRBJ1-1	TRBV11-2	CASSHGGRSNTEAFF
TRBJ2-7	TRBV5-1	CASSTGTSGRSSYEQYF
TRBJ2-3	TRBV2	CASLLPDRPKSTDTQYF
TRBJ2-7	TRBV20-1	CSARNPSGLAREQYF
TRBJ1-1	TRBV29-1	CSVGGRLRNTEAFF
TRBJ2-5	TRBV15	CATSRDTGLVQETQYF
TRBJ2-3	TRBV24-1	CATSDLPRPSGIPDTQYF
TRBJ1-2	TRBV12-5	CASGLRGTYGYTF
TRBJ2-7	TRBV29-1	CSVEWGGGQAEQYF
TRBJ1-1	TRBV5-1	CASSFNGGNTEAFF
TRBJ2-5	TRBV5-5	CASSLAGGRAQETQYF
TRBJ2-5	TRBV11-3	CASSFTAGGPVETQYF
TRBJ2-5	TRBV7-8	CASSTRTGGYQETQYF
TRBJ2-3	TRBV20-1	CSADSRDRGLDTQYF
TRBJ2-3	TRBV12-3/TRBV12-4	CASSGRRDTQYF
TRBJ2-1	TRBV9	CASSVAHGGSSLYNEQFF
TRBJ2-5	TRBV12-3/TRBV12-4	CASRSSGRGRETQYF
TRBJ2-2	TRBV7-3	CASSLGGGAGELFF
TRBJ2-1	TRBV12-3/TRBV12-4	CASTGLGSFGEQFF
TRBJ2-5	TRBV20-1	CRAGTSGSGRHQETQYF
TRBJ2-1	TRBV7-8	CASSLGRTGLGHSSYNEQFF
TRBJ2-3	TRBV5-1	CASSQGQNTDTQYF
TRBJ2-4	TRBV4-1	CASSQPREGAKNIQYF
TRBJ2-3	TRBV12-3/TRBV12-4	CAQSRLTDTQYF
TRBJ1-2	TRBV12-3/TRBV12-4	CASSRRQANYGYTF
TRBJ2-1	TRBV3-1	CASSQGGGDIDNEQFF
TRBJ2-1	TRBV12-3/TRBV12-4	CASSSLWTSAYNEQFF
TRBJ1-1	TRBV7-2	CASSLKWDGSEAFF
TRBJ1-2	TRBV24-1	CATSDGTDIWGYTF
TRBJ2-1	TRBV7-8	CASSSTSGFHNEQFF
TRBJ1-2	TRBV11-2	CASSSRLLSYGYTF
TRBJ1-1	TRBV9	CASSVGGQTEAFF
TRBJ2-2	TRBV7-2	CASLEEAGELFF
TRBJ2-2	TRBV11-2	CASSLGAWTGELFF
TRBJ2-1	TRBV5-1	CASTTDSGSYNEQFF
TRBJ1-1	TRBV29-1	CSVEEGGAGAFF
TRBJ2-5	TRBV24-1	CATSEIAGGTQYF